Listed here are 32 T cell receptor beta chains from one sample, sequenced in a study of blood T cell repertoires in COVID-19. Clones were read by immunoSEQ multiplex PCR, and TCRdb kept only the in-frame ones, dropping some. The table lists a few hundred thousand clones, more than 70% of them singletons. Sequences were obtained from PBMCs or T cells enriched from blood (not recorded which). Source of these receptors: a man aged 25-40 years who had recovered from COVID-19.

V gene TRBV5-5 combines with J gene TRBJ1-4; 12 nucleotides agree with TRBD1. Germline trimming cut 5 bases from V and 7 bases from J; bases unmatched to any gene: 9. The length of the CDR3 is 16 residues. Germline V gene lookup returns CDR1 SGHKS and CDR2 YYEKEE (reference sequence). The CDR3 nucleotides are TGTGCCAGCAGTTTTAGGGGACAGGGGGCGAGTGAAAAACTGTTTTTT. This codes for CASSFRGQGASEKLFF.

The chain employs TRBV15 and TRBJ2-7; D unclear. This CDR3 has 15 residues. Germline V gene sequence: CDR1 LNHNV, CDR2 YYDKDF (reference sequence). Trimming stripped 1 base from V and 3 bases from J, with 13 bases between. DNA for the CDR3: TGTGCCACCAGCAGAGTCTCGCTGCAGGACTACGAGCAGTACTTC. Protein product: CATSRVSLQDYEQYF.

CDR3 nucleotides: TGTGCCAGCAGCCACGGGACCTATAATTCACCCCTCCACTTT. As protein: CASSHGTYNSPLHF. The rearrangement links TRBV14 to TRBJ1-6; no reliable D call. V was trimmed by 3 bases and J by 2 bases, leaving 5 bases between them. The germline V gene encodes CDR1 SGHDN and CDR2 FVKESK. The CDR3 length is 14 residues.

The chain joins TRBV19 to TRBJ1-2; the D is unclear. This CDR3 is 16 amino acids long. V was trimmed by 8 bases and J by 3 bases, leaving 22 bases between them. Per the germline V gene, CDR1 is LNHDA and CDR2 is SQIVND (reference sequence). The DNA for the CDR3 is TGTGCCAGTTTTTCCCCCGGAGCTTCACTCTACTATGGCTACACCTTC. Its protein product is CASFSPGASLYYGYTF.

V gene TRBV19 combines with J gene TRBJ1-6; 7 nucleotides agree with TRBD1. The CDR3 extends over 14 amino acids. Looked up from germline, CDR1 is LNHDA and CDR2 is SQIVND (reference sequence). Germline trimming cut 6 bases from V and 10 bases from J; bases unmatched to any gene: 9. The CDR3 bases are TGTGCCAGTAGCCAACAGGGGTTGGGGTCACCCCTCCACTTT. Its translation is CASSQQGLGSPLHF.

V is TRBV19 and J is TRBJ1-2, with 8 bases lining up with TRBD1. Germline V CDR1 and CDR2: LNHDA, SQIVND (reference sequence). Trimming at V came to 10 bases and at J to 1 base, leaving 11 bases not matched to a gene. The CDR3 has 15 amino acids. The CDR3 region is CATQDEQGVNYGYTF. The CDR3 DNA follows: TGTGCCACCCAAGACGAACAGGGGGTTAACTATGGCTACACCTTC.

The rearrangement links TRBV10-1 to TRBJ2-2; 10 bases match TRBD2. Trimming cost V 5 bases and J 5 bases; bases outside gene matches: 8. Germline lookup yields CDR1 WNHNN and CDR2 SYGVQD (reference sequence). CDR3 length equals 16 residues. The CDR3 DNA follows: TGCGCCAGCAGTACCGGGACTAGCGAATTAACCGGGGAGCTGTTTTTT. This encodes CASSTGTSELTGELFF.

The chain couples TRBV15 to TRBJ2-1; D not resolved. Trimming cost V 0 bases and J 6 bases, with 6 bases left between them. Germline-derived CDR1 and CDR2 are LNHNV and YYDKDF (reference sequence). This CDR3 has 13 residues. The CDR3 DNA sequence: TGTGCCACCAGCAGAGACAGTCTCAATGAGCAGTTCTTC. It is translated as CATSRDSLNEQFF.

This clone was recorded once. This chain links TRBV19 with TRBJ2-7; 7 bases line up with TRBD1. V dropped 1 base and J dropped 3; count of bases not matched to a gene: 9. The CDR3 has 16 amino acids. Germline-derived CDR1 and CDR2 are LNHDA and SQIVND (reference sequence). Here the CDR3 DNA reads TGTGCCAGTAGTATAGCGCCGGGGACAGTCTTCTACGAGCAGTACTTC. This translates into CASSIAPGTVFYEQYF.

Of note for this clone: With a much larger clone just one base away, this may be a read error. The chain uses TRBV6-5 and TRBJ1-5, with D perhaps TRBD1 (6 bases). This CDR3 spans 15 amino acids. V shed 5 bases and J shed 0 bases, with 11 bases lying between them. The V gene's germline CDR1 is MNHEY and CDR2 SVGAGI. For the CDR3, the DNA is TGTGCCAGCAGTAGTCGGACAGCTAGCAATCAGCCCCAGCATTTT. This sequence encodes CASSSRTASNQPQHF.

This rearrangement joins TRBV7-8 to TRBJ2-6; D remains unclear. The CDR3 is made up of 18 amino acids. Trimming removed 1 base at V and 0 bases at J, with 13 bases between. CDR1 is SGHVS, CDR2 FQNEAQ, per germline. The CDR3 bases are TGTGCCAGCAGCTTAGAGCGAGTTTTTAGCTCTGGGGCCAACGTCCTGACTTTC. It translates to CASSLERVFSSGANVLTF.

Only one count was recorded for this clone. The chain uses TRBV5-1 and TRBJ2-2, with D unresolved. The CDR3 loop spans 14 amino acids. The germline gives CDR1 SGHRS, CDR2 YFSETQ. V was cut by 5 bases and J by 3 bases, with 11 bases left in between. The CDR3 here is CASRPGSYTGELFF. The CDR3 nucleotides are TGCGCCAGCAGACCCGGTTCTTACACCGGGGAGCTGTTTTTT. Variable domain in full (rest from reference TRBV5-1 and TRBJ2-2): KAGVTQTPRYLIKTRGQQVTLSCSPISGHRSVSWYQQTPGQGLQFLFEYFSETQRNKGNFPGRFSGRQFSNSRSEMNVSTLELGDSALYLCASRPGSYTGELFFGEGSRLTVL.

This sequence joins TRBV19 and TRBJ1-6, with no clear D. The germline CDR1 and CDR2 sequences are LNHDA and SQIVND (reference sequence). The CDR3 is 18 residues long. With 5 bases removed from V and 0 bases from J, the gap between germline ends came to 17 bases. Here the CDR3 DNA reads TGTGCCAGTAGTCGCGGGGAGGGTGGATACTCCTATAATTCACCCCTCCACTTT. It translates to CASSRGEGGYSYNSPLHF. The whole variable domain, remainder taken from reference TRBV19 and TRBJ1-6, is DGGITQSPKYLFRKEGQNVTLSCEQNLNHDAMYWYRQDPGQGLRLIYYSQIVNDFQKGDIAEGYSVSREKKESFPLTVTSAQKNPTAFYLCASSRGEGGYSYNSPLHFGNGTRLTVT.

The chain joins TRBV5-1 to TRBJ2-1, with D perhaps matching TRBD2 (5 bases). The V gene lost 4 bases and the J gene lost 1 base, with 9 bases spanning the gap. Per germline, CDR1 SGHRS and CDR2 YFSETQ. CDR3 length: 14 residues. This CDR3 is CASSPGESYNEQFF. CDR3 DNA: TGCGCCAGCAGCCCCGGGGAGTCCTACAATGAGCAGTTCTTC.

The chain has TRBV2 and TRBJ1-1, with 8 nucleotides matching TRBD1. The CDR3 is made up of 13 amino acids. The trim removed 6 bases at V and 4 bases at J, leaving 4 bases unmatched. CDR1 and CDR2 (germline): SNHLY, FYNNEI. As DNA, the CDR3 is TGTGCCAGCAGGGGACAGGCTGGCACTGAAGCTTTCTTT. Translating gives CASRGQAGTEAFF.

J is TRBJ2-3 and V is TRBV5-1, with 13 bases that match TRBD2. After removal of 4 bases from V and 0 bases from J, the junction contained 5 bases not matched to a gene. This CDR3 comprises 17 residues. The germline V gene encodes CDR1 SGHRS and CDR2 YFSETQ. The CDR3 is CASSPGLAGPSTDTQYF. As DNA, the CDR3 is TGCGCCAGCAGCCCGGGACTAGCGGGGCCTAGCACAGATACGCAGTATTTT.

A single count supports this clone. This chain links TRBV19 with TRBJ1-1; D not resolved. Germline CDR1 is LNHDA and CDR2 is SQIVND (reference sequence). Trimming pared 4 bases from V and 2 bases from J, leaving 14 bases between. The CDR3 covers 15 residues. This chain's CDR3 is CASSRGLTSNTEAFF. CDR3 DNA: TGTGCCAGTAGTAGAGGGCTCACGAGTAACACTGAAGCTTTCTTT.

The genes are TRBV3-1 (or the pseudogene TRBV3-2) and TRBJ1-1; maybe TRBD1 (6 bases). This CDR3 spans 14 amino acids. V was clipped by 7 bases and J by 6 bases, with 18 bases between them. Germline CDR1 reads LGHDT; CDR2 reads YNNKEL (reference sequence). CDR3 sequence: CASTRAGGSAEAFF. In DNA, the CDR3 is TGTGCCAGCACCCGAGCGGGGGGCAGCGCTGAAGCTTTCTTT.

The V call is TRBV19, the J call TRBJ1-6; no reliable D call. The germline CDR1 and CDR2 sequences are LNHDA and SQIVND (reference sequence). V dropped 6 bases and J dropped 2 bases, with 20 bases sitting between them. The CDR3 covers 18 residues. CDR3 in DNA: TGTGCCAGTAGGAGCGGGTTACCAAGCGGCCCCTATAATTCACCCCTCCACTTT. It codes for CASRSGLPSGPYNSPLHF.

The CDR3 coding sequence is TGCGCCAGCAGCTTGGGTGAGCGGGGAGCAGATACGCAGTATTTT. This sequence encodes CASSLGERGADTQYF. This chain connects TRBV5-1 to TRBJ2-3, with 7 bases aligning to TRBD2. Germline trimming cut 0 bases from V and 4 bases from J; bases unmatched to any gene: 5. The CDR3 totals 15 residues. Germline V CDR1 and CDR2: SGHRS, YFSETQ. Based on the CDR3 plus reference TRBV5-1 and TRBJ2-3, the full variable domain is KAGVTQTPRYLIKTRGQQVTLSCSPISGHRSVSWYQQTPGQGLQFLFEYFSETQRNKGNFPGRFSGRQFSNSRSEMNVSTLELGDSALYLCASSLGERGADTQYFGPGTRLTVL.

The CDR3 DNA follows: TGTGCCAGCAGCTTAGTCCGCCGGGACAGGGTTCAGCCCCAGCATTTT. This translates into CASSLVRRDRVQPQHF. V is TRBV7-9 and J is TRBJ1-5; 9 positions agree with TRBD1. The CDR3 contains 16 residues. Germline trimming cut 1 base from V and 6 bases from J; bases unmatched to any gene: 7. Germline V gives CDR1 SEHNR, CDR2 FQNEAQ (reference sequence).

This sequence joins TRBV12-5 and TRBJ1-1; perhaps TRBD1 as D (5 bases). CDR1 is LGHNT, CDR2 FRNRAP, per germline. Trimming took 5 bases from V and 1 from J, leaving 11 bases between them. The CDR3 sequence is 14 residues long. The CDR3 DNA reads TGTGCTAGTGGTCCAGGGAGGAGGAACACTGAAGCTTTCTTT. Translating it yields CASGPGRRNTEAFF.

This sequence joins TRBV12-3 or TRBV12-4 and TRBJ1-6; TRBD1 aligns across 10 bases. V was clipped by 6 bases and J by 9 bases; unmatched bases: 2. The CDR3 covers 13 residues. CDR3 sequence: CASRTGGRSPLHF. The CDR3 DNA is TGTGCCAGCAGGACAGGGGGCCGTTCACCCCTCCACTTT.

V is TRBV7-9 and J is TRBJ2-7; D possibly corresponds to TRBD1 (7 bases). Deletions cut 5 bases from V and 5 bases from J, with 16 bases between. CDR1 and CDR2 from the germline V gene are SEHNR and FQNEAQ (reference sequence). The CDR3 has 14 amino acids. CDR3 in DNA: TGTGCCAGCAGCCTGGGGGGACAGCACCACGAGCAGTACTTC. The encoded protein is CASSLGGQHHEQYF.

The V and J genes are TRBV19 and TRBJ2-3; a possible D gene is TRBD1 (6 bases). The V gene lost 5 bases and the J gene lost 4 bases, with 13 bases spanning the gap. CDR1 is LNHDA and CDR2 is SQIVND in the germline V gene (reference sequence). The CDR3 runs to 14 residues. Written as DNA, the CDR3 is TGTGCCAGTAGTGTAACAGGGATAGCAGATACGCAGTATTTT. Its translation is CASSVTGIADTQYF.

This clone was observed at least ten times. This sequence joins TRBV5-6 and TRBJ1-4; 7 positions agree with TRBD1. The junction had 4 bases not matched to a gene; V was cut back by 5 bases and J by 6 bases. Germline V gene data show CDR1 as SGHDT and CDR2 as YYEEEE. The CDR3 has 13 residues. CDR3 coding DNA: TGTGCCAGCAGGGGACAGTTGGATGAAAAACTGTTTTTT. It codes for CASRGQLDEKLFF.

V and J are TRBV6-5 and TRBJ1-1, with D possibly TRBD1 on 6 matching bases. V was shortened by 8 bases and J by 1 base, with 17 bases between the two germline ends. Germline CDR1 reads MNHEY; CDR2 reads SVGAGI. This CDR3 region has 15 residues. The CDR3 reads CASRLSTGPNTEAFF. The CDR3 DNA is TGTGCCAGCCGGCTCTCGACAGGCCCGAACACTGAAGCTTTCTTT.

The chain uses TRBV14 and TRBJ1-6; the D is unclear. Germline assignment: CDR1 SGHDN and CDR2 FVKESK. V was shortened by 1 base and J by 9 bases, with 10 bases between the two germline ends. This CDR3 has 14 residues. The CDR3 sequence: CASSQGGSGSPLHF. CDR3 nucleotide sequence: TGTGCCAGCAGCCAAGGGGGTAGCGGTTCACCCCTCCACTTT.

The chain employs TRBV7-2 and TRBJ2-7, with a tentative D call TRBD1 (6 bases). The V end was cut by 4 bases, the J end by 6 bases, with 13 bases between. Germline V gene sequence: CDR1 SGHTA, CDR2 FQGNSA. The CDR3 covers 13 residues. The CDR3: CASSYYTGTEQYF. In nucleotides, the CDR3 is TGTGCCAGCAGCTACTACACAGGGACCGAGCAGTACTTC. The whole variable domain, remainder taken from reference TRBV7-2 and TRBJ2-7, is GAGVSQSPSNKVTEKGKDVELRCDPISGHTALYWYRQSLGQGLEFLIYFQGNSAPDKSGLPSDRFSAERTGGSVSTLTIQRTQQEDSAVYLCASSYYTGTEQYFGPGTRLTVT.

The J gene is TRBJ1-2, the V gene TRBV5-4, with TRBD1 matching 9 bases. V lost 4 bases to trimming and J lost 1 base; unmatched junction nucleotides: 8. The CDR3 is made up of 16 amino acids. Germline V gene data show CDR1 as SGHNT and CDR2 as YYREEE (reference sequence). The CDR3 coding sequence is TGTGCCAGCAGCCCCCCGGGGACAGGGATTAACTATGGCTACACCTTC. It translates to CASSPPGTGINYGYTF.

The rearrangement links TRBV2 to TRBJ1-3; TRBD1 might be the D (5 bases). CDR1 and CDR2 from the germline V gene are SNHLY and FYNNEI. Between the trimmed V and J ends, which lost 4 bases and 0 bases, there was a span of 13 bases. There are 16 residues in the CDR3. Here the CDR3 reads CASSVGTVASGNTIYF. In nucleotides, the CDR3 is TGTGCCAGCAGTGTTGGGACTGTCGCCTCTGGAAACACCATATATTTT. Full variable domain (rest looked up from reference TRBV2 and TRBJ1-3): EPEVTQTPSHQVTQMGQEVILRCVPISNHLYFYWYRQILGQKVEFLVSFYNNEISEKSEIFDDQFSVERPDGSNFTLKIRSTKLEDSAMYFCASSVGTVASGNTIYFGEGSWLTVV.

The CDR3 loop reads CASSPPGGPYGYTF. The CDR3 DNA follows: TGTGCCAGCTCACCACCAGGAGGGCCGTATGGCTACACCTTC. The chain couples TRBV18 to TRBJ1-2; D is ambiguous. Germline V lookup: CDR1 KGHSH, CDR2 LQKENI. CDR3 length: 14 amino acids. Trimming stripped 0 bases from V and 5 bases from J, with 10 bases between.